The clone carrying this T cell receptor (beta chain) has only one observation. Trimming stripped 4 bases from V and 7 bases from J, with 15 bases between. Germline CDR1 reads SGDLS; CDR2 reads YYNGEE. The CDR3 has 13 residues. This record comes from a study of blood T cell repertoires in COVID-19. Generated by immunoSEQ multiplex PCR, the TCRdb table keeps only in-frame clones and is missing some. This table holds roughly 400,000 clones, approximately 90% found once. Across about two dozen US areas, participants ranged in age from roughly 18 to 95 years. No more than 2 weeks before study entry, exposed participants had met a case of COVID-19.

The V and J genes are TRBV9 and TRBJ2-7; maybe TRBD1 (7 bases). Material for sequencing was PBMCs or T cells enriched from blood (not recorded which). This TCR derives from a young woman who had been exposed to COVID-19. In DNA, the CDR3 is TGTGCCAGCAGCATCACGGAGGGGGCAGAGCAGTACTTC. Translation gives CASSITEGAEQYF. Full variable domain (rest looked up from reference TRBV9 and TRBJ2-7): DSGVTQTPKHLITATGQRVTLRCSPRSGDLSVYWYQQSLDQGLQFLIQYYNGEERAKGNILERFSAQQFPDLHSELNLSSLELGDSALYFCASSITEGAEQYFGPGTRLTVT.